This T cell receptor beta chain was found in a study of T cells after posttransplantation cyclophosphamide. General study points: TRB overlap between skin or GI tissue T cells and blood was limited. Donor CD8+ memory clones often dominated recipient blood repertoires at later times.

Clones were read by immunoSEQ multiplex PCR, and TCRdb kept only the in-frame ones, dropping some. The data show about 46,000 clones, roughly nine tenths seen once. The CDR3 is made up of 15 amino acids. Germline CDR1 reads SGHRS; CDR2 reads YFSETQ. Regarding this clone: The target antigen is unknown.

Source material: PBMCs. The genes are TRBV5-1 and TRBJ2-5; 8 bases map to TRBD1. With the DNA end fitting TRBJ2-7 better, the J assignment may be wrong. The clonotype was recovered from a woman in her forties or fifties in good health and a related stem cell transplant donor. Here the CDR3 DNA reads TGCGCCAGCAGCCCAGGGGGCGTACCTGAATACGAGCAGTACTTC. Translation: CASSPGGVPEYEQYF.